This T cell receptor (beta chain) was sequenced for a study of blood T cell repertoires in COVID-19. About the study: The United States, Italy and Spain supplied acute and convalescent COVID-19 samples.

CDR1 and CDR2 from the germline V gene are LNHDA and SQIVND (reference sequence). CDR3 length: 12 amino acids. V lost 7 bases and J lost 3, with 9 bases in between. Authors' methods: Amplification from reference gene primers served as the basis for estimated nucleated cell counts. Measured with immunoSEQ multiplex PCR; TCRdb has only the in-frame clones, and not every one. V and J calls and clone size are as listed in that table; D and trimming were resolved from the DNA. Of about 87,000 clones in the sample, 87% were seen once. This clone was seen just once. The sequenced sample consisted of peripheral blood. This sequence joins TRBV19 and TRBJ1-2, with D possibly being TRBD1 (5 bases). This TCR was recovered from a woman aged 80 or over with acute or convalescent COVID-19. CDR3 region: CASNRGDYGYTF. In DNA form, the CDR3 reads TGTGCCAGTAATCGGGGGGACTATGGCTACACCTTC.